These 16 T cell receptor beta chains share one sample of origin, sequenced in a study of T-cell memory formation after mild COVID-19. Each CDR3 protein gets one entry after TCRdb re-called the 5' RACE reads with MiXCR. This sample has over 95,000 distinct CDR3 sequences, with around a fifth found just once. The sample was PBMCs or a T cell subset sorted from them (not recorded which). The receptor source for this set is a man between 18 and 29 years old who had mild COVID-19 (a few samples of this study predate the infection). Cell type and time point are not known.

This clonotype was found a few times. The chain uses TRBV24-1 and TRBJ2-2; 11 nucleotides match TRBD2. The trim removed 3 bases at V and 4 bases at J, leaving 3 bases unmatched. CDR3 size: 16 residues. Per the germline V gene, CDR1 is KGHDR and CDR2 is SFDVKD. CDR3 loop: CATSDGTSGFTGELFF. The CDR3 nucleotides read TGTGCCACCAGTGATGGGACTAGCGGCTTCACCGGGGAGCTGTTTTTT.

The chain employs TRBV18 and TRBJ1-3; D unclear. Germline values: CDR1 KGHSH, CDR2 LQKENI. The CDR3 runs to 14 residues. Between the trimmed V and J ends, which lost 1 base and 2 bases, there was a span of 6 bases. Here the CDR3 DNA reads TGTGCCAGCTCACCACGAACTACTGGAAACACCATATATTTT. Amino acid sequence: CASSPRTTGNTIYF.

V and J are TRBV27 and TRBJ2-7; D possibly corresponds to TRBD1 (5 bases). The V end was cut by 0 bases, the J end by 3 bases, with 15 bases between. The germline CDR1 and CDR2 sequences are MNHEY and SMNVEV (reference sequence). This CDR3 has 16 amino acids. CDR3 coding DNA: TGTGCCAGCAGTTTATCGTCAGGGCGTAGACTCTACGAGCAGTACTTC. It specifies CASSLSSGRRLYEQYF.

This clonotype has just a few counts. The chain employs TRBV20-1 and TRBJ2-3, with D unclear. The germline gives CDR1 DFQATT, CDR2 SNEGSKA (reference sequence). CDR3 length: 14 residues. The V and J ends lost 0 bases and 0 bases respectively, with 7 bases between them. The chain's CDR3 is CSARDPESTDTQYF. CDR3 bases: TGCAGTGCTAGAGACCCAGAGAGCACAGATACGCAGTATTTT.

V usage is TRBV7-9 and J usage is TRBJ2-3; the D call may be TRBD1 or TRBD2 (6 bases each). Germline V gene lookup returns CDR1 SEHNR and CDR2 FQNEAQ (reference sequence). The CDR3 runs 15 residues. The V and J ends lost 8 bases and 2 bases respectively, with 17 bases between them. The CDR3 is CASSGGGEYTDTQYF. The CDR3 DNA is TGTGCCAGCTCTGGGGGCGGGGAGTACACAGATACGCAGTATTTT.

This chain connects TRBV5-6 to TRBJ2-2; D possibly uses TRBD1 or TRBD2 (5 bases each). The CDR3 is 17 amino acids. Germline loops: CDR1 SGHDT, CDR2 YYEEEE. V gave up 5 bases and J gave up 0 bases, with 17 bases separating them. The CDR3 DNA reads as TGTGCCAGCAGTCCCTTGGGGGTTCAGCCGAACACCGGGGAGCTGTTTTTT. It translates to CASSPLGVQPNTGELFF.

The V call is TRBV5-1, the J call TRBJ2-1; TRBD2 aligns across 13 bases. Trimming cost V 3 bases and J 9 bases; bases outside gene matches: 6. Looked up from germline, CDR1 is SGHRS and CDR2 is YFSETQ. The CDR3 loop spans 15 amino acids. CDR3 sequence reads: CASSWTSGRMGEQFF. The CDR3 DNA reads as TGCGCCAGCAGCTGGACTAGCGGGAGAATGGGTGAGCAGTTCTTC.

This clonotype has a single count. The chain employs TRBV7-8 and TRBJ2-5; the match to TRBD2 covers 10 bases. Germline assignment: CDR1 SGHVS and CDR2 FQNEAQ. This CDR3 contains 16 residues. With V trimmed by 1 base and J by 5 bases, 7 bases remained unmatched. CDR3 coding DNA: TGTGCCAGCAGCTTAGAACTAGCGGGGTTGGGGGAGACCCAGTACTTC. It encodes CASSLELAGLGETQYF.

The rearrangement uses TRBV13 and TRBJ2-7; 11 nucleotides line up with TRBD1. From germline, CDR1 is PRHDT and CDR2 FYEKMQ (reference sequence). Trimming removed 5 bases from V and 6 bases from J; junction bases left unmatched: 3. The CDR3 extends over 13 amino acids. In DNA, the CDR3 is TGTGCCAGCAGCCCCGGGACAGGGGGCGAGCAGTACGTC. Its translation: CASSPGTGGEQYV.

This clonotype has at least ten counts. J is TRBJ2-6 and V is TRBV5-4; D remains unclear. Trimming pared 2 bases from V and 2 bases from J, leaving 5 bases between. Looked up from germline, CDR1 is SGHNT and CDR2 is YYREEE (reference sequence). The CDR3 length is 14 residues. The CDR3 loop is CASSFGPGANVLTF. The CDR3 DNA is TGTGCCAGCAGCTTCGGGCCTGGGGCCAACGTCCTGACTTTC.

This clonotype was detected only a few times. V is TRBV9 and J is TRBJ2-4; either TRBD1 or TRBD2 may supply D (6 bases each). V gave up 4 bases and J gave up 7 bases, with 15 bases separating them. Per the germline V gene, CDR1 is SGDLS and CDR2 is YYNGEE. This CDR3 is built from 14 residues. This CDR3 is CASSPGGASNIQYF. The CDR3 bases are TGTGCCAGCAGCCCCGGGGGCGCGAGTAACATTCAGTACTTC.

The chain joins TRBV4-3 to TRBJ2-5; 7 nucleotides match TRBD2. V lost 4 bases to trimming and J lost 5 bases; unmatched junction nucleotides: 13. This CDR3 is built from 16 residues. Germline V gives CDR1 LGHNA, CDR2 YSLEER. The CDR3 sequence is CASSPGGPGGGETQYF. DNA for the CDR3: TGCGCCAGCAGCCCAGGCGGGCCGGGGGGTGGGGAGACCCAGTACTTC.

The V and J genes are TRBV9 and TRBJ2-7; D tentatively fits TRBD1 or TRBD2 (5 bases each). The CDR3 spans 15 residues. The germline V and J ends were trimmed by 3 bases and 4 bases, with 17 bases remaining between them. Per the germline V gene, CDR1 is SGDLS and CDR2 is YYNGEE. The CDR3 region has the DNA TGTGCCAGCAGCGCGTACCCGGGGCCAGGTTACGAGCAGTACTTC. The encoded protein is CASSAYPGPGYEQYF.

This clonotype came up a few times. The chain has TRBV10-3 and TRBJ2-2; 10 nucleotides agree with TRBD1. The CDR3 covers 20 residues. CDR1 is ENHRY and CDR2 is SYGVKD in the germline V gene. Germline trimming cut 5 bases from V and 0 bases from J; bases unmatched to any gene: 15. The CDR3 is CAISLPPGTGANPNTGELFF. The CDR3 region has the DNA TGTGCCATCAGTCTCCCTCCAGGGACAGGGGCCAATCCGAACACCGGGGAGCTGTTTTTT.

CDR3 protein: CATSRDYIPTNYGYTF. As DNA, the CDR3 is TGTGCCACCAGCAGAGATTATATCCCCACTAACTATGGCTACACCTTC. The rearrangement uses TRBV15 and TRBJ1-2; D remains ambiguous. Between the trimmed V and J ends, which lost 0 bases and 0 bases, there was a span of 11 bases. Germline values: CDR1 LNHNV, CDR2 YYDKDF (reference sequence). This CDR3 is 16 amino acids long.

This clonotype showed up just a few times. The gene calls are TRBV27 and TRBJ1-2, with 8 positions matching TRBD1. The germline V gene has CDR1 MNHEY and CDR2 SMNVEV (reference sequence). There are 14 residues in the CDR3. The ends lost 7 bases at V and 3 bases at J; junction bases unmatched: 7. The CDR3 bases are TGTGCCAGCAAGGACAGGGAAGAGTACTATGGCTACACCTTC. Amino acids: CASKDREEYYGYTF.